This entry lists 2 T cell receptor beta chains sequenced from one sample in a study of blood T cell repertoires in COVID-19. Here immunoSEQ multiplex PCR was the method, and the copy in TCRdb shows in-frame clones only, minus some. Of approximately 390,000 clones listed, around 90% are singletons. Specimen: PBMCs or T cells enriched from blood (not recorded which). These receptors were taken from a middle-aged woman with acute COVID-19.

The chain recombines TRBV3-1 (or the pseudogene TRBV3-2) with TRBJ1-1, with 10 positions matching TRBD1. The germline V gene has CDR1 LGHDT and CDR2 YNNKEL (reference sequence). The CDR3 loop spans 16 amino acids. The V and J ends lost 4 bases and 5 bases, in that order; junction bases with no gene match: 10. The CDR3: CASSPQLPGQGTEAFF. The CDR3 region has the DNA TGTGCCAGCAGCCCACAACTCCCGGGACAGGGGACTGAAGCTTTCTTT.

The CDR3 region has the DNA TGTGCCAGCAGTTTATCGGCCTTTTCGACTAGCGGGGGGGCGGATGAGCAGTTCTTC. Translation gives CASSLSAFSTSGGADEQFF. The V call is TRBV27, the J call TRBJ2-1; 14 positions match TRBD2. CDR1 is MNHEY, CDR2 SMNVEV, per germline (reference sequence). The CDR3 spans 19 residues. The ends lost 0 bases at V and 8 bases at J; junction bases unmatched: 12.